The 10 T cell receptor beta chains listed next were all sequenced from one sample in a study of cytomegalovirus exposure and HLA in healthy donors. PCR was performed using 60 Vbeta and 13 Jbeta primers. Repertoires were generated with immunoSEQ multiplex PCR, while TCRdb's copy carries only in-frame clones and drops some. The data contain around 200,000 clones, 65% to 80% of them singletons. The sample comprised PBMCs. These TCRs come from a girl aged 2-10 years in good health and CMV-seronegative.

The gene calls are TRBV6-5 and TRBJ1-6; TRBD1 agrees at 9 bases. Germline CDR1 MNHEY, CDR2 SVGAGI. The junction had 6 bases not matched to a gene; V was cut back by 5 bases and J by 7 bases. The CDR3 loop spans 15 amino acids. The CDR3 coding sequence is TGTGCCAGCAGTAAGGGACAGGGACGCAATTCACCCCTCCACTTT. It encodes CASSKGQGRNSPLHF.

CDR3 in amino acids: CASSQEPGIIEKLFF. The CDR3 region has the DNA TGCGCCAGCAGCCAAGAACCAGGTATCATTGAAAAACTGTTTTTT. The chain couples TRBV4-1 to TRBJ1-4; D gene unclear. Trimming shortened V by 0 bases and J by 7 bases, and 12 bases separated the two germline ends. The CDR3 runs 15 residues. CDR1 and CDR2 (germline): MGHRA, YSYEKL.

The chain has TRBV7-9 and TRBJ2-7, with a possible D match to TRBD1 (6 bases). This CDR3 is 12 amino acids long. The germline V gene has CDR1 SEHNR and CDR2 FQNEAQ (reference sequence). V dropped 4 bases and J dropped 6 bases, with 10 bases sitting between them. This CDR3 is CASSSQGTEQYF. CDR3 in DNA: TGTGCCAGCAGCTCCCAGGGGACCGAGCAGTACTTC.

This clone was detected once. The chain has TRBV9 and TRBJ1-2; possibly TRBD1 for D (5 bases). This CDR3 contains 15 residues. V lost 0 bases and J 4 bases, leaving 13 bases between the germline ends. CDR1 is SGDLS, CDR2 YYNGEE, per germline. CDR3: CASSVDAGSTYGYTF. CDR3 DNA: TGTGCCAGCAGCGTAGACGCAGGGTCTACCTATGGCTACACCTTC.

The chain combines TRBV2 with TRBJ1-3; D remains ambiguous. V lost 7 bases and J 1 base, leaving 8 bases between the germline ends. This CDR3 region has 13 residues. Germline V CDR1 and CDR2: SNHLY, FYNNEI. Written as DNA, the CDR3 is TGTGCCAGCACGCGGGAATCTGGAAACACCATATATTTT. Translation gives CASTRESGNTIYF.

The V and J genes are TRBV5-6 and TRBJ1-6, with 7 nucleotides matching TRBD1. The junction had 10 bases not matched to a gene; V was cut back by 4 bases and J by 6 bases. The germline V gene has CDR1 SGHDT and CDR2 YYEEEE. CDR3 length: 16 residues. The CDR3 coding sequence is TGTGCCAGCAGCACCTCGACAGGGTTAGGTAATTCACCCCTCCACTTT. This translates into CASSTSTGLGNSPLHF.

The sample holds a few counts of this clone. J is TRBJ2-3 and V is TRBV5-1; TRBD2 matches 8 bases. Germline CDR1 SGHRS, CDR2 YFSETQ. The V gene end was trimmed by 4 bases and the J gene end by 6 bases; junction bases not matched to a gene: 4. The CDR3 consists of 13 residues. The CDR3: CASSASGSDTQYF. The CDR3 DNA reads as TGCGCCAGCAGCGCTAGCGGGTCGGATACGCAGTATTTT.

This clone came up a few times. The chain joins TRBV2 to TRBJ2-2; TRBD2 is a possible D gene (5 bases). The ends were cut back, 6 bases at V and 7 bases at J, with 12 bases in the middle. The CDR3 is 13 residues long. Germline loops: CDR1 SNHLY, CDR2 FYNNEI. The CDR3 loop is CASSPLRDGELFF. The CDR3 nucleotides read TGTGCCAGCAGCCCCCTGAGGGACGGGGAGCTGTTTTTT.

V and J are TRBV11-2 and TRBJ1-4, with 7 bases identical to TRBD1. The V gene end was trimmed by 7 bases and the J gene end by 2 bases; junction bases not matched to a gene: 7. Germline loops: CDR1 SGHAT, CDR2 FQNNGV. The CDR3 is 15 residues long. The DNA of the CDR3 is TGTGCCAGCAACAGGGGTTCGGGTACTAATGAAAAACTGTTTTTT. This encodes CASNRGSGTNEKLFF. Based on the CDR3 plus reference TRBV11-2 and TRBJ1-4, the full variable domain is EAGVAQSPRYKIIEKRQSVAFWCNPISGHATLYWYQQILGQGPKLLIQFQNNGVVDDSQLPKDRFSAERLKGVDSTLKIQPAKLEDSAVYLCASNRGSGTNEKLFFGSGTQLSVL.

The rearrangement uses TRBV7-6 and TRBJ1-3, with D possibly matching TRBD1 (5 bases). V lost 3 bases, J lost 3 bases, and 18 bases lay in between. The CDR3 covers 17 residues. Germline CDR1 SGHVS, CDR2 FNYEAQ. The CDR3 protein is CASSFGPGGESGNTIYF. CDR3 nucleotides: TGTGCCAGCAGCTTTGGCCCCGGGGGAGAAAGTGGAAACACCATATATTTT.